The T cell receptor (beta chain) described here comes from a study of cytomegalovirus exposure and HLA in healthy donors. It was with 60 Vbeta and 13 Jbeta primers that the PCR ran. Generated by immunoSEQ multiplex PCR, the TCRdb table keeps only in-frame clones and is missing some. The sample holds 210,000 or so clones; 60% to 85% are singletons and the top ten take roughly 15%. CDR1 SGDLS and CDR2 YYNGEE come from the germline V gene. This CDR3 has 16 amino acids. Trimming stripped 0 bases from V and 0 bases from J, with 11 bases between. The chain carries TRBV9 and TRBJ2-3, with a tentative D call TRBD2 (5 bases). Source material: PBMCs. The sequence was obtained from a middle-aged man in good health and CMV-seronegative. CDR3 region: CASSVVGESSTDTQYF. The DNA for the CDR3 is TGTGCCAGCAGCGTAGTCGGGGAGTCTAGCACAGATACGCAGTATTTT.